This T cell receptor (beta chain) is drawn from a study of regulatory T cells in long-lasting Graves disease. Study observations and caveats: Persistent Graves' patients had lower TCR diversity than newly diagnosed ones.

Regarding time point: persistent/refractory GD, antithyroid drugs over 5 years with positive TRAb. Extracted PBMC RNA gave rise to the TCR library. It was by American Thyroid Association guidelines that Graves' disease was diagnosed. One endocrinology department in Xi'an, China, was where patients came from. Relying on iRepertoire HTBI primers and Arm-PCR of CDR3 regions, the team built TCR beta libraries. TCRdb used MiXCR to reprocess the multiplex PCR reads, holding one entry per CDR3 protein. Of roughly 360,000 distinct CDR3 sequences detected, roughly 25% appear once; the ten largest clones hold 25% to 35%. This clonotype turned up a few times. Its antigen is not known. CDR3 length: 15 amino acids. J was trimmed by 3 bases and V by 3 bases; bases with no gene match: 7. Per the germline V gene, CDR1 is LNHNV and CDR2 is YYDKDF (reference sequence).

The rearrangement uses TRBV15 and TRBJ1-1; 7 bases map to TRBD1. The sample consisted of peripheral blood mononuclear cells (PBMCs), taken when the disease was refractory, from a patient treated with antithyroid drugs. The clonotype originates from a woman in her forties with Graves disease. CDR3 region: CATSSRQGGDTEAFF. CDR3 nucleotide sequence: TGTGCCACCAGCAGCCGACAGGGTGGGGACACTGAAGCTTTCTTT. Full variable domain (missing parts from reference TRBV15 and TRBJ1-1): DAMVIQNPRYQVTQFGKPVTLSCSQTLNHNVMYWYQQKSSQAPKLLFHYYDKDFNNEADTPDNFQSRRPNTSFCFLDIRSPGLGDTAMYLCATSSRQGGDTEAFFGQGTRLTVV.